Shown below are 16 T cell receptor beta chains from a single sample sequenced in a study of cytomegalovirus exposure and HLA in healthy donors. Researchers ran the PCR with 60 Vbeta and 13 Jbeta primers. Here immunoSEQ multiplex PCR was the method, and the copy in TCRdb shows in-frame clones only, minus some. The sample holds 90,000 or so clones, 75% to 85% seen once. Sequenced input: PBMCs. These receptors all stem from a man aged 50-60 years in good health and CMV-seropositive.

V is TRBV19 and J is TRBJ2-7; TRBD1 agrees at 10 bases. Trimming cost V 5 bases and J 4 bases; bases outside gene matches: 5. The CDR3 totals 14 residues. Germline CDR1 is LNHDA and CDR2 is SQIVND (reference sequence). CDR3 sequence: CASSFRDRGYEQYF. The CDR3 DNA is TGTGCCAGTAGTTTCCGGGACAGGGGATACGAGCAGTACTTC. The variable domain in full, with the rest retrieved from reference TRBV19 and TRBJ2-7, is DGGITQSPKYLFRKEGQNVTLSCEQNLNHDAMYWYRQDPGQGLRLIYYSQIVNDFQKGDIAEGYSVSREKKESFPLTVTSAQKNPTAFYLCASSFRDRGYEQYFGPGTRLTVT.

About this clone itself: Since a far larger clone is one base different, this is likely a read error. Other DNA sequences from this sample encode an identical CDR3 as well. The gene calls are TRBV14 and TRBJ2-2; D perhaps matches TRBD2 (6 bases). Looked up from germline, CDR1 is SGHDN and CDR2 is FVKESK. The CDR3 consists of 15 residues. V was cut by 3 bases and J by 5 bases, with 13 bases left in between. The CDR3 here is CASSHTGTVTGELFF. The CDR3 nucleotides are TGTGCCAGCAGCCACACCGGGACTGTGACCGGGGAGCTGTTTTTT.

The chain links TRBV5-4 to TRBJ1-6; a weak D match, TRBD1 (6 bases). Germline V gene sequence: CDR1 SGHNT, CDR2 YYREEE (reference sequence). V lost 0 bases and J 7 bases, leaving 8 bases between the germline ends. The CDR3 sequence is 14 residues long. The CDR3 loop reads CASSLDRANSPLHF. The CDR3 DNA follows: TGTGCCAGCAGCTTGGACAGGGCGAATTCACCCCTCCACTTT.

This CDR3 is CASRATDYGYTF. Written as DNA, the CDR3 is TGTGCCAGCAGAGCGACAGATTATGGCTACACCTTC. This chain uses TRBV2 with TRBJ1-2, with D possibly TRBD1 on 5 matching bases. V lost 6 bases, J lost 5 bases, and 10 bases lay in between. CDR1 is SNHLY and CDR2 is FYNNEI in the germline V gene. The CDR3 is made up of 12 amino acids.

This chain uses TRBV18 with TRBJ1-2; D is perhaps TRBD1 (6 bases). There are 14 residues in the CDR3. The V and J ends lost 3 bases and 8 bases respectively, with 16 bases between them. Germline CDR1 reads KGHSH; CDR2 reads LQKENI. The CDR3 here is CASSPGQSPRGYTF. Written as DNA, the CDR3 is TGTGCCAGCTCACCCGGACAGTCTCCCCGGGGCTACACCTTC. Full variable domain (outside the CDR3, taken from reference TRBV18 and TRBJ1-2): NAGVMQNPRHLVRRRGQEARLRCSPMKGHSHVYWYRQLPEEGLKFMVYLQKENIIDESGMPKERFSAEFPKEGPSILRIQQVVRGDSAAYFCASSPGQSPRGYTFGSGTRLTVV.

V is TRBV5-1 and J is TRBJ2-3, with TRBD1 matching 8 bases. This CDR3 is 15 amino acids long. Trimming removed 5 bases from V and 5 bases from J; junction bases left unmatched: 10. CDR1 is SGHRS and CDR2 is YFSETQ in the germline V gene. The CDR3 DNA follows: TGCGCCAGCAGTAGGGACAGGACGACAGGAGATACGCAGTATTTT. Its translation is CASSRDRTTGDTQYF.

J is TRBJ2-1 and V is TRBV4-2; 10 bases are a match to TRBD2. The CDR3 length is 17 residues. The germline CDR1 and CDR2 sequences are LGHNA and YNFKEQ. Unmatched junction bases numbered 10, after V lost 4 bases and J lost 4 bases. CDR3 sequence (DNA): TGTGCCAGCAGCCTGCAAGCGGGAGGGCCTGTTTACAATGAGCAGTTCTTC. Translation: CASSLQAGGPVYNEQFF.

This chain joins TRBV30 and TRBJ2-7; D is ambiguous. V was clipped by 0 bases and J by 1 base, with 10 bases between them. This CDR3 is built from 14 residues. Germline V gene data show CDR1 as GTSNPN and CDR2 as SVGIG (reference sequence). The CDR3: CAWSVQALSYEQYF. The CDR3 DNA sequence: TGTGCCTGGAGTGTACAAGCGTTATCCTACGAGCAGTACTTC.

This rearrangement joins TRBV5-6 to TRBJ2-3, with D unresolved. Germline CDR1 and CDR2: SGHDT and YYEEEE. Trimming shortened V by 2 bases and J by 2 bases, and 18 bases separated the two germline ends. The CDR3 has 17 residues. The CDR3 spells CASSFQTLRRSTDTQYF. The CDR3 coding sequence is TGTGCCAGCAGCTTCCAAACTCTGCGCCGTTCCACAGATACGCAGTATTTT.

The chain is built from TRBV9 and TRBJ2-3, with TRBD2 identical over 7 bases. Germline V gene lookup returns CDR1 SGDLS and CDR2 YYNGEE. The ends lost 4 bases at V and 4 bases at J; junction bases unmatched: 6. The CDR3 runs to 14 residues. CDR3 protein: CASSLPGGSDTQYF. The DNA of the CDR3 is TGTGCCAGCAGCCTTCCGGGGGGATCAGATACGCAGTATTTT.

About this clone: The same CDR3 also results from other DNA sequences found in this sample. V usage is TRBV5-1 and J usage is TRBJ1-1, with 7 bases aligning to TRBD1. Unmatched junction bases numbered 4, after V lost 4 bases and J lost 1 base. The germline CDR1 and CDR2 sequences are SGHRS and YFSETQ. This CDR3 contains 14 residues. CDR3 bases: TGCGCCAGCAGCCCCGGGACAGAGAACACTGAAGCTTTCTTT. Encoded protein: CASSPGTENTEAFF.

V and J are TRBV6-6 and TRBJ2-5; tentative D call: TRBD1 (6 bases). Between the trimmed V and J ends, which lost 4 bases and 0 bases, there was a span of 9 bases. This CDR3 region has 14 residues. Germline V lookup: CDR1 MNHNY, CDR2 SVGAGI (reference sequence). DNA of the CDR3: TGTGCCAGCAGTTTGTGGGACAACCAAGAGACCCAGTACTTC. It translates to CASSLWDNQETQYF.

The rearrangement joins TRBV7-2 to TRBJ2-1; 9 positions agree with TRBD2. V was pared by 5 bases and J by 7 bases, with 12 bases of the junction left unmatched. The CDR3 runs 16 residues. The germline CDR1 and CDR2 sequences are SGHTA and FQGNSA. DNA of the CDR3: TGTGCCAGCAGCCGTGTCGGGAGCGGGAGGCGGAATGAGCAGTTCTTC. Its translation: CASSRVGSGRRNEQFF. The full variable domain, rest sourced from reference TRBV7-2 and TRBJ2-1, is GAGVSQSPSNKVTEKGKDVELRCDPISGHTALYWYRQSLGQGLEFLIYFQGNSAPDKSGLPSDRFSAERTGGSVSTLTIQRTQQEDSAVYLCASSRVGSGRRNEQFFGPGTRLTVL.

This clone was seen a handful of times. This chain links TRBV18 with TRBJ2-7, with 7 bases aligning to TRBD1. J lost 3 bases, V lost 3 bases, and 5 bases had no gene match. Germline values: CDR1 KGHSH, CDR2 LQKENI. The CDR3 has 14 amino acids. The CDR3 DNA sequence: TGTGCCAGCTCACCGACAGGGCTGGGCTACGAGCAGTACTTC. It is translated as CASSPTGLGYEQYF. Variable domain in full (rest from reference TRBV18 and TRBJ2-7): NAGVMQNPRHLVRRRGQEARLRCSPMKGHSHVYWYRQLPEEGLKFMVYLQKENIIDESGMPKERFSAEFPKEGPSILRIQQVVRGDSAAYFCASSPTGLGYEQYFGPGTRLTVT.

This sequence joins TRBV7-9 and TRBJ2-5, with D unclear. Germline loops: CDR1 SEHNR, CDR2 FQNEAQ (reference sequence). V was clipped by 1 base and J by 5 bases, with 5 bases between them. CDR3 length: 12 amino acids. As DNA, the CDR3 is TGTGCCAGCAGCTTAGATCCGGAGACCCAGTACTTC. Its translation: CASSLDPETQYF.

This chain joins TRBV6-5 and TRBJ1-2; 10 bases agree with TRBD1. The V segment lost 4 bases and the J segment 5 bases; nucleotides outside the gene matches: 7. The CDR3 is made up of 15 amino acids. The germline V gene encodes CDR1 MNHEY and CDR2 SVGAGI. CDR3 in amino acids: CASSLTGGDPYGYTF. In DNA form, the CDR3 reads TGTGCCAGCAGTTTGACAGGGGGCGACCCATATGGCTACACCTTC.